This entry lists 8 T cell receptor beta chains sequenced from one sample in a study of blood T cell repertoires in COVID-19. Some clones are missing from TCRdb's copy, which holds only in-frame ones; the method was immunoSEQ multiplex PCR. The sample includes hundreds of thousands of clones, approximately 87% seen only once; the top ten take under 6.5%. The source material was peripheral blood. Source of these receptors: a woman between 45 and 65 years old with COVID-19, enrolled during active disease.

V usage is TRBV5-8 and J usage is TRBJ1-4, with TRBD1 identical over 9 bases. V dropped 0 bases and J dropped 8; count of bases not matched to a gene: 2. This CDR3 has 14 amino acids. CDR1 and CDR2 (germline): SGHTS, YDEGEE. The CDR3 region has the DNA TGTGCCAGCAGCTTGGACAGGGGGCCAGAAAAACTGTTTTTT. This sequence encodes CASSLDRGPEKLFF.

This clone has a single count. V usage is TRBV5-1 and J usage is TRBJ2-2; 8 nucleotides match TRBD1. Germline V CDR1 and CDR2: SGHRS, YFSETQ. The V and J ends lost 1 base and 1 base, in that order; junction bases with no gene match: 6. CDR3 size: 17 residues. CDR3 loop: CASSLTGGSQNTGELFF. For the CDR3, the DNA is TGCGCCAGCAGCTTGACAGGGGGGAGCCAGAACACCGGGGAGCTGTTTTTT. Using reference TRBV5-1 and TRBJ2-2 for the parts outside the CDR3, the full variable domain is KAGVTQTPRYLIKTRGQQVTLSCSPISGHRSVSWYQQTPGQGLQFLFEYFSETQRNKGNFPGRFSGRQFSNSRSEMNVSTLELGDSALYLCASSLTGGSQNTGELFFGEGSRLTVL.

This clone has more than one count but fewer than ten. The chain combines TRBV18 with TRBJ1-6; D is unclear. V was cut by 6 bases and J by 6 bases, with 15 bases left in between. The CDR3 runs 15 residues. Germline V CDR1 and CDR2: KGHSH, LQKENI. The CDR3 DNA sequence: TGTGCCAGCTCGAGAGTAGGGAGCAGTAATTCACCCCTCCACTTT. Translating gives CASSRVGSSNSPLHF.

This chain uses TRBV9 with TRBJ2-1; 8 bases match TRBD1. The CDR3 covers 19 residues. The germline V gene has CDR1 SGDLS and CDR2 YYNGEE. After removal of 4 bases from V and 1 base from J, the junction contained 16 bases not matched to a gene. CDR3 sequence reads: CASSPRPLTGALSYNEQFF. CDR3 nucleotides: TGTGCCAGCAGCCCACGTCCATTGACAGGGGCACTATCCTACAATGAGCAGTTCTTC.

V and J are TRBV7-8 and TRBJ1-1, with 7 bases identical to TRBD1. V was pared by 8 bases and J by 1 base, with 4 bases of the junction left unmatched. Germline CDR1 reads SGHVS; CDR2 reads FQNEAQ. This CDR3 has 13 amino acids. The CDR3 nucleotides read TGTGCCAGCCAGGGACAGCCGAACACTGAAGCTTTCTTT. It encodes CASQGQPNTEAFF.

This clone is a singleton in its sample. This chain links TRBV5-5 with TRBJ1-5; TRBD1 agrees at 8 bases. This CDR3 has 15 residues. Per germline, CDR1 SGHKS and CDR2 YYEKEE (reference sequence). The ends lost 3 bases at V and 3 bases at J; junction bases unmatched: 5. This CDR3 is CASSSGTGNNQPQHF. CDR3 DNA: TGTGCCAGCAGCTCCGGGACAGGTAACAATCAGCCCCAGCATTTT.

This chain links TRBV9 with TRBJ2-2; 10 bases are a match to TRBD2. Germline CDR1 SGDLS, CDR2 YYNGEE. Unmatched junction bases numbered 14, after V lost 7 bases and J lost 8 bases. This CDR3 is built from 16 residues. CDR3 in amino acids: CASQREGRAFGGELFF. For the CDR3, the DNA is TGTGCCAGCCAGCGGGAGGGCCGAGCGTTTGGTGGGGAGCTGTTTTTT.

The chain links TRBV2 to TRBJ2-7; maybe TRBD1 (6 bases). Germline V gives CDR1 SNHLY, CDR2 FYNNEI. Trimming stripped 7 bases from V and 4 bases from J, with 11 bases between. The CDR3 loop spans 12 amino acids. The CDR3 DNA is TGTGCCAGCAACGGCAGGGGTTACGAGCAGTACTTC. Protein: CASNGRGYEQYF.